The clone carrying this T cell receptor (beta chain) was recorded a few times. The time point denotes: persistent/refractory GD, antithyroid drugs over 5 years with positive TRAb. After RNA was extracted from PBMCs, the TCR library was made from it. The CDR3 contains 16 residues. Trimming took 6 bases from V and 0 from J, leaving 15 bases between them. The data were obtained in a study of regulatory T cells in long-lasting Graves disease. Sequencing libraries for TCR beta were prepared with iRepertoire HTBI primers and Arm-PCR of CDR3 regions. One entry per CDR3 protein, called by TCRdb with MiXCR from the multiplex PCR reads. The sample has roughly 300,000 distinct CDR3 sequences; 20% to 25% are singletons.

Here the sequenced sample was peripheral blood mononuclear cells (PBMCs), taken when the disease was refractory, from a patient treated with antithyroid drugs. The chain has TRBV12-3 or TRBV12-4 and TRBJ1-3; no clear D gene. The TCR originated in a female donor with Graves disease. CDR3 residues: CASSHTGIHSGNTIYF. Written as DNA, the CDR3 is TGTGCCAGCAGCCACACCGGGATACACTCTGGAAACACCATATATTTT.